Listed here are 30 T cell receptor beta chains from one sample, sequenced in a study of siplizumab effects on memory and regulatory T cells. Here immunoSEQ multiplex PCR was the method, and the copy in TCRdb shows in-frame clones only, minus some. The repertoire holds just over 60,000 clones, with 79% as singletons. The sequenced sample was memory CD4+ T cells sorted from blood. The receptor source for this set is a human donor in good health.

This clone appeared a few times. The V and J genes are TRBV4-1 and TRBJ1-5; 8 bases match TRBD1. The CDR3 runs 15 residues. In germline, CDR1 is MGHRA, CDR2 YSYEKL. The junction had 6 bases not matched to a gene; V was cut back by 3 bases and J by 5 bases. The CDR3 loop reads CASSQGGQGYQPQHF. The CDR3 region has the DNA TGCGCCAGCAGCCAGGGAGGACAGGGCTATCAGCCCCAGCATTTT.

Turning to this clone: At one end the junction does not follow the germline gene, possibly because of a read error. The genes are TRBV5-1 and TRBJ1-3; 9 nucleotides agree with TRBD1. Germline V lookup: CDR1 SGHRS, CDR2 YFSETQ. The CDR3 has 16 amino acids. DNA for the CDR3: TGTGCCAGCAGCCACGGTGGACAGGGGATAGGAAACACCATATATTTT. It encodes CASSHGGQGIGNTIYF.

The chain employs TRBV5-1 and TRBJ1-2; no clear D. Germline V gives CDR1 SGHRS, CDR2 YFSETQ. The CDR3 has 15 residues. V lost 0 bases and J lost 8, with 17 bases in between. CDR3 in amino acids: CASSLEGSRTSGYTF. In DNA form, the CDR3 reads TGCGCCAGCAGCTTGGAGGGATCGAGAACTTCAGGCTACACCTTC.

This chain links TRBV19 with TRBJ1-1; D ambiguous. CDR3 size: 13 residues. The V end lost 5 bases, the J end lost 4 bases, and 11 bases lay between the germline ends. Germline V gives CDR1 LNHDA, CDR2 SQIVND (reference sequence). The CDR3 coding sequence is TGTGCCAGTAGTCCCTTAAAGGTCACTGAAGCTTTCTTT. Protein sequence: CASSPLKVTEAFF.

The V gene is TRBV18, the J gene TRBJ2-5, with D tentatively TRBD2 (5 bases). Trimming left V 1 base short and J 4 bases short, with 7 bases between. CDR1 and CDR2 (germline): KGHSH, LQKENI. The CDR3 totals 13 residues. DNA for the CDR3: TGTGCCAGCTCACCACTGCGGGCAGAGACCCAGTACTTC. The encoded protein is CASSPLRAETQYF. Based on the CDR3 plus reference TRBV18 and TRBJ2-5, the full variable domain is NAGVMQNPRHLVRRRGQEARLRCSPMKGHSHVYWYRQLPEEGLKFMVYLQKENIIDESGMPKERFSAEFPKEGPSILRIQQVVRGDSAAYFCASSPLRAETQYFGPGTRLLVL.

This clone was seen a single time. V and J are TRBV7-2 and TRBJ2-5; unclear D gene. This CDR3 has 15 amino acids. CDR1 SGHTA and CDR2 FQGNSA come from the germline V gene. V was clipped by 2 bases and J by 0 bases, with 10 bases between them. In DNA form, the CDR3 reads TGTGCCAGCAGCTTATTGGGCAGCTACCAAGAGACCCAGTACTTC. Protein sequence: CASSLLGSYQETQYF.

The chain recombines TRBV5-5 with TRBJ2-2; D is undetermined. Trimming took 2 bases from V and 3 from J, leaving 11 bases between them. Germline loops: CDR1 SGHKS, CDR2 YYEKEE (reference sequence). The CDR3 totals 15 residues. In DNA, the CDR3 is TGTGCCAGCAGCTTCCCGGCAGTCCACACCGGGGAGCTGTTTTTT. Residues: CASSFPAVHTGELFF.

The V call is TRBV5-1, the J call TRBJ1-1; a possible D gene is TRBD1 (6 bases). Germline CDR1 and CDR2: SGHRS and YFSETQ. This CDR3 contains 14 residues. Trimming pared 2 bases from V and 5 bases from J, leaving 13 bases between. CDR3 in DNA: TGCGCCAGCAGCTTTTCACCAGGGGAAACTGAAGCTTTCTTT. Amino acid sequence: CASSFSPGETEAFF.

The chain is built from TRBV5-1 and TRBJ1-1, with D uncertain. The V end lost 0 bases, the J end lost 1 base, and 4 bases lay between the germline ends. Germline-derived CDR1 and CDR2 are SGHRS and YFSETQ. CDR3 length: 13 amino acids. The CDR3 DNA follows: TGCGCCAGCAGCTTGGGAAAGAACACTGAAGCTTTCTTT. It translates to CASSLGKNTEAFF.

This chain uses TRBV13 with TRBJ2-7; 12 bases agree with TRBD2. There are 17 residues in the CDR3. J gave up 3 bases and V 0 bases, and 6 bases lay outside the gene matches. From germline, CDR1 is PRHDT and CDR2 FYEKMQ (reference sequence). The CDR3 loop is CASSLGRLAGDDYEQYF. CDR3 nucleotide sequence: TGTGCCAGCAGCTTAGGTAGACTAGCGGGGGACGACTACGAGCAGTACTTC.

Here the CDR3 DNA reads TGTGCCAGCAGCTTAGGCACGGGAGGGGGACAAGAGACCCAGTACTTC. This sequence encodes CASSLGTGGGQETQYF. The V and J genes are TRBV11-2 and TRBJ2-5; 8 bases match TRBD2. CDR1 and CDR2 from the germline V gene are SGHAT and FQNNGV. J lost 2 bases, V lost 1 base, and 6 bases had no gene match. The CDR3 sequence is 16 residues long.

V gene TRBV11-1 combines with J gene TRBJ2-7; 7 bases match TRBD1. J was trimmed by 0 bases and V by 5 bases; bases with no gene match: 7. Germline CDR1 and CDR2: SGHAT and FQDESV (reference sequence). This CDR3 is built from 15 residues. For the CDR3, the DNA is TGTGCCAGCAGCGTAAGCCGGGACAGCTCCTACGAGCAGTACTTC. Its translation: CASSVSRDSSYEQYF.

The J gene is TRBJ2-2, the V gene TRBV10-3, with a possible D match to TRBD2 (5 bases). Germline V gene sequence: CDR1 ENHRY, CDR2 SYGVKD. V lost 7 bases, J lost 0 bases, and 15 bases lay in between. The CDR3 is 16 residues long. This CDR3 is CAINSREGPNTGELFF. The CDR3 DNA follows: TGTGCCATCAACAGCCGAGAGGGCCCGAACACCGGGGAGCTGTTTTTT.

This clone was recorded only once. This sequence joins TRBV25-1 and TRBJ2-5; perhaps TRBD1 as D (6 bases). With 7 bases removed from V and 4 bases from J, the gap between germline ends came to 10 bases. The CDR3 is 12 amino acids. Germline V lookup: CDR1 MGHDK, CDR2 SYGVNS. The CDR3 sequence: CASMRGGETQYF. CDR3 coding DNA: TGTGCCAGCATGAGAGGGGGAGAGACCCAGTACTTC. Full variable domain (missing parts from reference TRBV25-1 and TRBJ2-5): EADIYQTPRYLVIGTGKKITLECSQTMGHDKMYWYQQDPGMELHLIHYSYGVNSTEKGDLSSESTVSRIRTEHFPLTLESARPSHTSQYLCASMRGGETQYFGPGTRLLVL.

The table lists this clone with a count of one. The genes are TRBV7-9 and TRBJ2-2; possibly TRBD1 for D (6 bases). CDR3 length: 14 residues. CDR1 SEHNR and CDR2 FQNEAQ come from the germline V gene (reference sequence). The germline V and J ends were trimmed by 5 bases and 8 bases, with 15 bases remaining between them. The DNA for the CDR3 is TGTGCCAGCAGCCCGGGACAAGGGTTTGGGGAGCTGTTTTTT. Amino acid sequence: CASSPGQGFGELFF.

V usage is TRBV19 and J usage is TRBJ1-2, with D maybe TRBD1 (5 bases). Germline loops: CDR1 LNHDA, CDR2 SQIVND (reference sequence). Trimming stripped 7 bases from V and 4 bases from J, with 10 bases between. The CDR3 sequence is 12 residues long. CDR3 sequence (DNA): TGTGCCAGTATCGGGGGGGGCTATGGCTACACCTTC. As protein: CASIGGGYGYTF. The entire variable domain, with the rest obtained from reference TRBV19 and TRBJ1-2, is as follows: DGGITQSPKYLFRKEGQNVTLSCEQNLNHDAMYWYRQDPGQGLRLIYYSQIVNDFQKGDIAEGYSVSREKKESFPLTVTSAQKNPTAFYLCASIGGGYGYTFGSGTRLTVV.

This chain links TRBV23-1 with TRBJ1-5; D not resolved. Being an ORF, TRBV23-1 has a function that is uncertain. CDR3 length: 11 residues. V lost 7 bases and J lost 4, with 5 bases in between. For the CDR3, the DNA is TGCGCCAGCATCTCTAATCAGCCCCAGCATTTT. Translating gives CASISNQPQHF.

The rearrangement uses TRBV6-5 and TRBJ1-2; the D gene is possibly TRBD1 (5 bases). Germline CDR1 is MNHEY and CDR2 is SVGAGI. The CDR3 is 14 residues long. The germline V and J ends were trimmed by 5 bases and 4 bases, with 14 bases remaining between them. In DNA, the CDR3 is TGTGCCAGCAGTGAAGAGGCGGGGGGCTATGGCTACACCTTC. This gives the protein CASSEEAGGYGYTF.

This clone was detected once. The CDR3 sequence is CASSWNTGTGVNEQFF. CDR3 sequence (DNA): TGTGCCAGCAGCTGGAATACCGGGACAGGGGTCAATGAGCAGTTCTTC. The J gene is TRBJ2-1, the V gene TRBV5-6; 10 bases are a match to TRBD1. This CDR3 spans 16 amino acids. The germline V gene has CDR1 SGHDT and CDR2 YYEEEE. With 3 bases clipped from V and 6 bases from J, the junction kept 9 bases outside the gene matches.

The CDR3 DNA reads as TGTGCCAGCAGTTACTCGACGATTGGGACCCAGTACTTC. It encodes CASSYSTIGTQYF. The rearrangement links TRBV6-5 to TRBJ2-5; the D is unclear. The CDR3 is 13 residues long. CDR1 MNHEY and CDR2 SVGAGI come from the germline V gene. The germline V and J ends were trimmed by 0 bases and 7 bases, with 9 bases remaining between them.

In this sample, this clone turned up a few times. CDR3 DNA: TGCAGCGTTGGGGATGGACGGACGGACATTCAGTACTTC. Translating it yields CSVGDGRTDIQYF. The rearrangement uses TRBV29-1 and TRBJ2-4; D uncertain. V lost 4 bases and J lost 8, with 15 bases in between. This CDR3 comprises 13 residues. Germline CDR1 and CDR2: SQVTM and ANQGSEA. Variable domain in full (rest from reference TRBV29-1 and TRBJ2-4): SAVISQKPSRDICQRGTSLTIQCQVDSQVTMMFWYRQQPGQSLTLIATANQGSEATYESGFVIDKFPISRPNLTFSTLTVSNMSPEDSSIYLCSVGDGRTDIQYFGAGTRLSVL.

The rearrangement links TRBV7-3 to TRBJ2-3; maybe TRBD2 (5 bases). The CDR3 spans 14 residues. In germline, CDR1 is SGHTA, CDR2 FQGTGA. Trimming took 2 bases from V and 2 from J, leaving 8 bases between them. In nucleotides, the CDR3 is TGTGCCAGCAGCTTAGGCGGGTTCACAGATACGCAGTATTTT. Its translation: CASSLGGFTDTQYF.

The chain couples TRBV4-1 to TRBJ2-2; TRBD2 aligns across 8 bases. The CDR3 runs 17 residues. Germline CDR1 reads MGHRA; CDR2 reads YSYEKL. The V gene end was trimmed by 0 bases and the J gene end by 2 bases; junction bases not matched to a gene: 5. DNA of the CDR3: TGCGCCAGCAGCCAAGAATCGGCGGGGGGTAACACCGGGGAGCTGTTTTTT. This translates into CASSQESAGGNTGELFF.

The chain couples TRBV30 to TRBJ1-2; D possibly corresponds to TRBD1 (6 bases). Germline V CDR1 and CDR2: GTSNPN, SVGIG (reference sequence). V lost 0 bases, J lost 8 bases, and 19 bases lay in between. The CDR3 length is 15 residues. The CDR3 region has the DNA TGTGCCTGGAGTGTAAAGGCAGGGGATGGGGGCGGCTACACCTTC. It is translated as CAWSVKAGDGGGYTF.

This chain uses TRBV30 with TRBJ1-3, with D possibly being TRBD1 (5 bases). The CDR3 is 15 amino acids. V gave up 4 bases and J gave up 4 bases, with 17 bases separating them. CDR1 and CDR2 from the germline V gene are GTSNPN and SVGIG (reference sequence). CDR3 region: CAWTKTVGPGNTIYF. CDR3 sequence (DNA): TGTGCCTGGACGAAGACAGTGGGACCAGGAAACACCATATATTTT.

This chain connects TRBV11-2 to TRBJ1-2; tentative D call: TRBD1 (5 bases). Germline lookup yields CDR1 SGHAT and CDR2 FQNNGV. CDR3 size: 14 residues. The V end was cut by 5 bases, the J end by 6 bases, with 16 bases between. The chain's CDR3 is CASSPQTRGHGYTF. CDR3 DNA sequence: TGTGCCAGCAGCCCGCAAACGAGGGGTCATGGCTACACCTTC. Full variable domain (outside the CDR3, taken from reference TRBV11-2 and TRBJ1-2): EAGVAQSPRYKIIEKRQSVAFWCNPISGHATLYWYQQILGQGPKLLIQFQNNGVVDDSQLPKDRFSAERLKGVDSTLKIQPAKLEDSAVYLCASSPQTRGHGYTFGSGTRLTVV.

The table lists this clone with a few counts. The chain uses TRBV11-2 and TRBJ2-7; D gene unclear. Trimming took off 5 bases at V and 3 bases at J, with 17 bases between the two ends. Germline V lookup: CDR1 SGHAT, CDR2 FQNNGV. The CDR3 is 15 amino acids. The CDR3: CASSASRVEVYEQYF. In DNA, the CDR3 is TGTGCCAGCAGCGCGAGTAGGGTGGAAGTCTACGAGCAGTACTTC. The full variable domain, rest sourced from reference TRBV11-2 and TRBJ2-7, is EAGVAQSPRYKIIEKRQSVAFWCNPISGHATLYWYQQILGQGPKLLIQFQNNGVVDDSQLPKDRFSAERLKGVDSTLKIQPAKLEDSAVYLCASSASRVEVYEQYFGPGTRLTVT.

A few counts support this clone. This chain joins TRBV20-1 and TRBJ2-3; D not resolved. Germline values: CDR1 DFQATT, CDR2 SNEGSKA (reference sequence). This CDR3 is 11 amino acids long. V lost 7 bases and J 6 bases, leaving 11 bases between the germline ends. The CDR3 spells CSVSRTDTQYF. The CDR3, as DNA: TGCAGTGTTAGCCGGACGGATACGCAGTATTTT.

This clone was recorded a few times. The chain recombines TRBV6-1 with TRBJ1-6, with 7 nucleotides matching TRBD1. V was pared by 10 bases and J by 6 bases, with 9 bases of the junction left unmatched. The CDR3 contains 14 residues. The germline V gene encodes CDR1 MNHNS and CDR2 SASEGT. Here the CDR3 DNA reads TGTGCCACTGGGGACAGTGGGATTAATTCACCCCTCCACTTT. This translates into CATGDSGINSPLHF.

This chain joins TRBV28 and TRBJ2-2; D is possibly TRBD1 (6 bases). This CDR3 contains 16 residues. Trimming shortened V by 2 bases and J by 5 bases, and 15 bases separated the two germline ends. The germline V gene has CDR1 MDHEN and CDR2 SYDVKM. DNA of the CDR3: TGTGCCAGCAGTTTAGGGGACACCGGCTTTACCGGGGAGCTGTTTTTT. Protein sequence: CASSLGDTGFTGELFF.